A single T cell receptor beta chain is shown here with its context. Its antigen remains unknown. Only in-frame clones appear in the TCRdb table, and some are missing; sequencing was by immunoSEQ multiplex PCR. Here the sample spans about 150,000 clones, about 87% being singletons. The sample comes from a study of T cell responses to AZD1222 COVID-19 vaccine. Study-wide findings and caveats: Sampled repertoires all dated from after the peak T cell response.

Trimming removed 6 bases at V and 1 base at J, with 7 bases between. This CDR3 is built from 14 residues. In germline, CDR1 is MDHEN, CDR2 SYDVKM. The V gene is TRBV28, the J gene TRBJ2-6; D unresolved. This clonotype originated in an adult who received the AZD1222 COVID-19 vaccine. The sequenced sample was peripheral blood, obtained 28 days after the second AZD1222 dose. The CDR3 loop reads CASSHGSGANVLTF. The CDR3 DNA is TGTGCCAGCAGCCATGGTTCTGGGGCCAACGTCCTGACTTTC.